The TCR beta chain under discussion was sequenced for a study of blood T cell repertoires in COVID-19. Study summary: Acute and convalescent COVID-19 samples came from the United States, Italy and Spain.

Profiling relied on immunoSEQ multiplex PCR, and the TCRdb table lists in-frame clones only, not all of them. Here the sample spans 120,000 or so clones, around 85% being singletons. This CDR3 has 17 amino acids. The germline V gene has CDR1 SEHNR and CDR2 FQNEAQ (reference sequence). Trimming cost V 6 bases and J 7 bases; bases outside gene matches: 13. The V gene is TRBV7-9, the J gene TRBJ2-1, with TRBD1 matching 12 bases. The sample was peripheral blood. The sequence came from a man aged 45-65 years with acute or convalescent COVID-19. In DNA, the CDR3 is TGTGCCAGCAGTCGATCCCCGGGACAGGGGGCGAAAAATGAGCAGTTCTTC. Protein product: CASSRSPGQGAKNEQFF.